Here is one TCR beta chain with its context. Its antigen is currently unknown. Here immunoSEQ multiplex PCR was the method, and the copy in TCRdb shows in-frame clones only, minus some. The table has some 290,000 clones, nearly 90% seen once. The data stem from a study of cytomegalovirus exposure and HLA in healthy donors. Background on the study: The approximately 610 first-cohort repertoires shared a platform with the roughly 110 validation repertoires, as reported in a later analysis. Study-wide results and limits: According to a subsequent analysis, TCR clusters identified in the first cohort showed a tendency to co-occur across the 120 validation repertoires. In vitro assays verified that three CMV-associated chains recognized CMV antigens specifically. Most TCR sequences were seen very rarely across donors, but some public TCRs occurred in many.

The sequencing sample was made of PBMCs. The receptor was derived from a man aged 30 to 45 in good health and CMV-seronegative.

The CDR3 sequence is CASSYRDRVGYTF. CDR3 nucleotide sequence: TGTGCCAGCAGTTACCGGGACAGGGTCGGCTACACCTTC. This chain joins TRBV6-5 and TRBJ1-2; 9 bases align to TRBD1. CDR3 length: 13 amino acids. The trim removed 2 bases at V and 8 bases at J, leaving 3 bases unmatched. Germline V gene lookup returns CDR1 MNHEY and CDR2 SVGAGI.